The next 21 T cell receptor beta chains were all read from a single sample in a study of T-cell reconstitution after alpha-beta-depleted transplantation in children. Preparation of the TCRbeta library used unique molecular identifiers. TCRdb redid the calling of the PCR reads with MiXCR, one entry per CDR3 protein. The sample comprises about 900,000 distinct CDR3 sequences, about 26% of which are singletons, and 28% rests with the top ten. The sample consisted of PBMCs, mostly from graft donor cells, taken 360 days after TCRalphabeta/CD19-depleted stem cell transplant. The source is a boy less than two years old who had a stem cell transplant for SCID, so the T cells may come from the graft donor.

This clonotype was detected many times. The chain has TRBV28 and TRBJ2-7, with TRBD2 identical over 7 bases. This CDR3 is 16 amino acids long. V gave up 4 bases and J gave up 1 base; unmatched junction bases: 10. Germline CDR1 reads MDHEN; CDR2 reads SYDVKM. CDR3 in DNA: TGTGCCAGCAGTTCCCTGGGGGAGGGTTGGTCCTACGAGCAGTACTTC. This sequence encodes CASSSLGEGWSYEQYF.

The chain employs TRBV5-1 and TRBJ1-4; D not resolved. Per germline, CDR1 SGHRS and CDR2 YFSETQ. The CDR3 has 15 residues. The V gene lost 4 bases and the J gene lost 4 bases, with 14 bases spanning the gap. The CDR3 region is CASSPVLGFNEKLFF. In nucleotides, the CDR3 is TGCGCCAGCAGCCCCGTCCTCGGGTTTAATGAAAAACTGTTTTTT.

The rearrangement joins TRBV12-3 or TRBV12-4 to TRBJ2-1; D possibly corresponds to TRBD2 (7 bases). CDR3 length: 15 residues. V lost 3 bases and J 5 bases, leaving 14 bases between the germline ends. CDR3 in DNA: TGTGCCAGCAGTTTGACGCGGGGGCTCAACAATGAGCAGTTCTTC. This codes for CASSLTRGLNNEQFF.

The DNA of the CDR3 is TGTGCCAGCAGCTTAGCTCCCTGGGTCACTGAAGCTTTCTTT. It codes for CASSLAPWVTEAFF. The chain is built from TRBV7-9 and TRBJ1-1; D unresolved. Germline V CDR1 and CDR2: SEHNR, FQNEAQ (reference sequence). This CDR3 is 14 amino acids long. The germline V and J ends were trimmed by 0 bases and 4 bases, with 9 bases remaining between them.

This clonotype was observed many times. At one end, the junction sequence differs from germline, possibly due to a read error. The chain carries TRBV5-1 and TRBJ1-5; TRBD1 aligns across 8 bases. The length of the CDR3 is 15 residues. Germline loops: CDR1 SGHRS, CDR2 YFSETQ. The CDR3 protein is CASSLAGGGNQPQHF. CDR3 nucleotide sequence: TGTGCCAGCAGTTTAGCAGGGGGCGGCAATCAGCCCCAGCATTTT. Complete variable domain (other parts from reference TRBV5-1 and TRBJ1-5): KAGVTQTPRYLIKTRGQQVTLSCSPISGHRSVSWYQQTPGQGLQFLFEYFSETQRNKGNFPGRFSGRQFSNSRSEMNVSTLELGDSALYLCASSLAGGGNQPQHFGDGTRLSIL.

The chain is built from TRBV5-5 and TRBJ2-3; 8 bases align to TRBD1. The CDR3 totals 15 residues. V trimming: 5 bases; J trimming: 0 bases; junction bases outside the gene matches: 5. Germline values: CDR1 SGHKS, CDR2 YYEKEE (reference sequence). This chain's CDR3 is CASRRQGHSTDTQYF. CDR3 coding DNA: TGTGCCAGCAGGCGACAGGGGCACAGCACAGATACGCAGTATTTT.

This rearrangement joins TRBV12-3 or TRBV12-4 to TRBJ1-1, with no clear D. Between the trimmed V and J ends, which lost 4 bases and 3 bases, there was a span of 12 bases. The length of the CDR3 is 14 residues. For the CDR3, the DNA is TGTGCCAGCAGTTCCTTCGAGGAGGACACTGAAGCTTTCTTT. Encoded protein: CASSSFEEDTEAFF.

In this sample, this clonotype turned up a few times. This rearrangement joins TRBV5-1 to TRBJ2-3, with 8 nucleotides matching TRBD1. Germline values: CDR1 SGHRS, CDR2 YFSETQ. The CDR3 is made up of 16 amino acids. V lost 3 bases, J lost 4 bases, and 10 bases stayed unmatched. The CDR3 DNA is TGCGCCAGCAGCTCCGGGGAGACAGGGGTCCCAGATACGCAGTATTTT. This sequence encodes CASSSGETGVPDTQYF. The variable domain in full, with the rest retrieved from reference TRBV5-1 and TRBJ2-3, is KAGVTQTPRYLIKTRGQQVTLSCSPISGHRSVSWYQQTPGQGLQFLFEYFSETQRNKGNFPGRFSGRQFSNSRSEMNVSTLELGDSALYLCASSSGETGVPDTQYFGPGTRLTVL.

This sequence joins TRBV4-1 and TRBJ2-1, with no clear D. Trimming shortened V by 0 bases and J by 0 bases, and 24 bases separated the two germline ends. The CDR3 extends over 21 amino acids. The germline V gene encodes CDR1 MGHRA and CDR2 YSYEKL. DNA for the CDR3: TGCGCCAGCAGCCAAGATCTCCGCGGCAGCCCAACCATGAGCTCCTACAATGAGCAGTTCTTC. This encodes CASSQDLRGSPTMSSYNEQFF.

The V gene is TRBV6-2 or TRBV6-3, the J gene TRBJ1-5; D possibly corresponds to TRBD1 (6 bases). The germline V and J ends were trimmed by 7 bases and 4 bases, with 26 bases remaining between them. Looked up from germline, CDR1 is MNHEY and CDR2 is SVGEGT. This CDR3 comprises 18 residues. The CDR3 DNA sequence: TGTGCCAGCACTCTGGTGTGGGGTCCAACAGGGATGAATCAGCCCCAGCATTTT. This gives the protein CASTLVWGPTGMNQPQHF.

This clonotype came up many times. Germline is not matched at one junction end, which may reflect a read error. The V and J genes are TRBV7-9 and TRBJ1-5, with D unresolved. The CDR3 totals 15 residues. Per germline, CDR1 SEHNR and CDR2 FQNEAQ (reference sequence). The CDR3 here is CASSFGTGGNQPQHF. CDR3 nucleotides: TGCGCCAGCAGCTTTGGAACGGGTGGCAATCAGCCCCAGCATTTT.

In this sample, this clonotype turned up a few times. The chain has TRBV7-1 and TRBJ2-1; 9 positions agree with TRBD1. TRBV7-1 falls under the ORF class, with uncertain function. This CDR3 spans 22 amino acids. With V trimmed by 3 bases and J by 0 bases, 21 bases remained unmatched. The CDR3 here is CASSSPVYRDRDRHGSYNEQFF. The CDR3 bases are TGTGCCAGCAGCTCTCCCGTCTATCGGGACAGGGATCGACACGGCTCCTACAATGAGCAGTTCTTC.

The V gene is TRBV9, the J gene TRBJ1-1; 8 positions match TRBD1. The V and J ends lost 4 bases and 1 base, in that order; junction bases with no gene match: 6. In germline, CDR1 is SGDLS, CDR2 YYNGEE. The CDR3 is 15 amino acids. Written as DNA, the CDR3 is TGTGCCAGCAGCCCTCAGGACAGGGCGAACACTGAAGCTTTCTTT. Protein sequence: CASSPQDRANTEAFF.

This clonotype was picked up a small number of times. The V gene is TRBV2, the J gene TRBJ2-4; perhaps TRBD1 as D (5 bases). Germline V gene data show CDR1 as SNHLY and CDR2 as FYNNEI. The CDR3 contains 16 residues. V gave up 5 bases and J gave up 3 bases, with 17 bases separating them. CDR3 coding DNA: TGTGCCAGCAGTTTTGTTGGGGCCGGCGTCAAAAACATTCAGTACTTC. Its protein product is CASSFVGAGVKNIQYF.

Only a few counts were recorded for this clonotype. The chain uses TRBV3-1 and TRBJ2-5, with 10 bases that match TRBD1. CDR1 and CDR2 from the germline V gene are LGHDT and YNNKEL (reference sequence). This CDR3 has 19 residues. V lost 1 base, J lost 2 bases, and 13 bases stayed unmatched. The CDR3 DNA is TGTGCCAGCAGCCAAGGGTTCGGGGACAGGGGACCTTGGCAAGAGACCCAGTACTTC. It translates to CASSQGFGDRGPWQETQYF.

The chain recombines TRBV20-1 with TRBJ2-7; 7 positions agree with TRBD1. Per the germline V gene, CDR1 is DFQATT and CDR2 is SNEGSKA (reference sequence). Unmatched junction bases numbered 9, after V lost 2 bases and J lost 2 bases. CDR3 length: 15 residues. As DNA, the CDR3 is TGCAGTGCTAGACCCGGACAGGACGATACCTACGAGCAGTACTTC. This sequence encodes CSARPGQDDTYEQYF.

This clonotype has a handful of counts. The rearrangement links TRBV28 to TRBJ1-3; 10 bases are a match to TRBD1. CDR1 is MDHEN, CDR2 SYDVKM, per germline. CDR3 size: 15 residues. J gave up 5 bases and V 5 bases, and 6 bases lay outside the gene matches. The CDR3 coding sequence is TGTGCCAGCAGTCGGGACAGGGGTTTTAGAAACACCATATATTTT. This encodes CASSRDRGFRNTIYF.

The chain is built from TRBV5-5 and TRBJ1-2; D might be TRBD1 (5 bases). The CDR3 consists of 14 residues. V dropped 3 bases and J dropped 5 bases, with 14 bases sitting between them. Germline assignment: CDR1 SGHKS and CDR2 YYEKEE (reference sequence). The CDR3 reads CASSWSPTDYGYTF. The DNA of the CDR3 is TGTGCCAGCAGCTGGAGCCCGACAGATTATGGCTACACCTTC.

Here the CDR3 DNA reads TGTGCCAGCAGTTTAGGGGTCTCGAAGACCCAGTACTTC. Translation: CASSLGVSKTQYF. The rearrangement uses TRBV12-3 or TRBV12-4 and TRBJ2-5, with unresolved D. The CDR3 runs to 13 residues. Trimming left V 1 base short and J 6 bases short, with 9 bases between.

The chain joins TRBV5-1 to TRBJ2-7, with D perhaps assigned TRBD1 or TRBD2 (5 bases each). This CDR3 region has 13 residues. Germline CDR1 SGHRS, CDR2 YFSETQ. V shed 3 bases and J shed 5 bases, with 12 bases lying between them. Here the CDR3 reads CASSSTGTNEQYF. The CDR3 nucleotides are TGCGCCAGCAGCTCTACGGGGACGAACGAGCAGTACTTC.

This clonotype was detected many times. The chain couples TRBV6-2 or TRBV6-3 to TRBJ2-3, with 7 bases that match TRBD1. Per the germline V gene, CDR1 is MNHEY and CDR2 is SVGEGT. V shed 6 bases, J shed 6 bases, and the junction held 15 bases outside the gene matches. The CDR3 runs 16 residues. Here the CDR3 DNA reads TGTGCCAGCAGGAACGACAGGGAAAGTGAGGGTGATACGCAGTATTTT. Protein product: CASRNDRESEGDTQYF.